One sample yielded the 2 T cell receptor beta chains listed below, sequenced in a study of T cell responses to AZD1222 COVID-19 vaccine. Here immunoSEQ multiplex PCR was the method, and the copy in TCRdb shows in-frame clones only, minus some. The data contain 65,000 to 90,000 clones, approximately 90% of them singletons. Sequenced material: peripheral blood, taken 28 days after the second AZD1222 dose. The receptors were sampled from an adult who received the AZD1222 COVID-19 vaccine.

The V gene is TRBV4-1, the J gene TRBJ2-1; 10 nucleotides match TRBD2. The V gene end was trimmed by 2 bases and the J gene end by 7 bases; junction bases not matched to a gene: 8. The CDR3 length is 16 residues. Germline V gene sequence: CDR1 MGHRA, CDR2 YSYEKL. The CDR3 DNA reads as TGCGCCAGCAGCCAATTGTCTAGCGGGAGTCTGAATGAGCAGTTCTTC. Encoded protein: CASSQLSSGSLNEQFF.

The CDR3 DNA reads as TGTGCCAGCAGCTACAGGGGAACCTATGGCTACACCTTC. Its protein product is CASSYRGTYGYTF. The chain employs TRBV7-9 and TRBJ1-2; TRBD1 agrees at 7 bases. The J segment lost 4 bases and the V segment lost 4 bases, leaving 3 bases of the junction unmatched. Germline values: CDR1 SEHNR, CDR2 FQNEAQ (reference sequence). The CDR3 extends over 13 amino acids.